Listed below are T cell receptor beta chains from one sample, sequenced in a study of technical replicates of blood from a handful of donors. Sequenced by immunoSEQ multiplex PCR; TCRdb stores in-frame clones only, minus some. The data contain 65,000 to 90,000 clones, roughly nine tenths of them singletons. The sample taken for sequencing was T cells isolated from PBMCs. Receptors originate from a human donor in good health. Both conserved end residues are part of each CDR3. Fields, in order: J gene, D gene, V gene, CDR3 length, clone size, CDR3 DNA, CDR3 protein. A D gene is named only where the DNA matches it firmly. Rows give clone size only sometimes, using once, few, many, or a class for an expanded clone.

TRBJ2-7	NA	TRBV27	17	NA	TGTGCCAGCAGTCCAAACCGGTTTGGGACATATACCTACGAGCAGTACTTC	CASSPNRFGTYTYEQYF
TRBJ2-6	NA	TRBV6-5	15	NA	TGTGCCAGCAGTTACTCCAGTTACGGGGCCAACGTCCTGACTTTC	CASSYSSYGANVLTF
TRBJ2-1	TRBD2	TRBV15	16	NA	TGTGCCACCAGCAGAGATCACGGTAGCGGGAGCGGTGAGCAGTTCTTC	CATSRDHGSGSGEQFF
TRBJ2-1	NA	TRBV9	13	NA	TGTGCCAGCAGCGTGTCAGATTACAATGAGCAGTTCTTC	CASSVSDYNEQFF
TRBJ1-4	TRBD1	TRBV18	14	NA	TGTGCCAGCTCACCGGACAGGGGAGGGGAAAAACTGTTTTTT	CASSPDRGGEKLFF
TRBJ2-7	TRBD1	TRBV9	15	NA	TGTGCCAGCAGCGAATTGCCGGGACAGTCCTACGAGCAGTACTTC	CASSELPGQSYEQYF
TRBJ1-4	NA	TRBV7-9	16	NA	TGTGCCAGCAGCCATATAACTGACAGTTTAAATGAAAAACTGTTTTTT	CASSHITDSLNEKLFF
TRBJ2-1	NA	TRBV5-1	19	NA	TGCGCCAGCAGCCAACCCATGGGGTGGGCGCAGGGGAAAGACAATGAGCAGTTCTTC	CASSQPMGWAQGKDNEQFF
TRBJ2-7	NA	TRBV2	15	NA	TGTGCCAGCAGTCGTGCGAAAACGAGCTCCTACGAGCAGTACTTC	CASSRAKTSSYEQYF
TRBJ1-1	NA	TRBV6-6	13	NA	TGTGCCAGCAGCCACAGGGTAGGCACTGAAGCTTTCTTT	CASSHRVGTEAFF
TRBJ2-1	NA	TRBV5-6	14	NA	TGTGCCAGCAGCTTCTCCGGTCACTACAATGAGCAGTTCTTC	CASSFSGHYNEQFF
TRBJ2-5	TRBD2	TRBV7-7	16	NA	TGTGCTAGCAGCCCAGATTGGCGGGGGGGAGGTGAGACCCAGTACTTC	CASSPDWRGGGETQYF
TRBJ2-3	TRBD1	TRBV11-2	17	NA	TGTGCCAGCAGTCCAAGCCGGTGGGACAGGCCCACAGATACGCAGTATTTT	CASSPSRWDRPTDTQYF
TRBJ1-1	NA	TRBV4-1	18	NA	TGCGCCAGCAGCCAAGGGGGAGGGACGCCAATGGTGGGCCATGAAGCTTTCTTT	CASSQGGGTPMVGHEAFF
TRBJ2-1	TRBD2	TRBV11-3	15	NA	TGTGCCAGCAGCTCCGGGACTAGCGCATCGGGGGAGCAGTTCTTC	CASSSGTSASGEQFF
TRBJ1-3	NA	TRBV4-2	15	NA	TGTGCCAGCAGCCAGGGCCAGGGTGCTGGAAACACCATATATTTT	CASSQGQGAGNTIYF
TRBJ1-1	NA	TRBV7-9	12	few	TGTGCCAGCAGCTTACTCGGCAGGATGGCTTTCTTT	CASSLLGRMAFF
TRBJ1-3	NA	TRBV28	14	NA	TGTGCCAGCAGTTTACCGGGGTCTGGAAACACCATATATTTT	CASSLPGSGNTIYF
TRBJ1-1	TRBD1	TRBV4-1	16	NA	TGCGCCAGCAGCCAAAAGGGACAGGGGGACGAGACTGAAGCTTTCTTT	CASSQKGQGDETEAFF
TRBJ2-3	NA	TRBV9	15	NA	TGTGCCAGCAGCGTAGCGGGGGATAAGGGAGATACGCAGTATTTT	CASSVAGDKGDTQYF
TRBJ2-7	TRBD2	TRBV7-8	15	NA	TGTGCCAGCAGCAACCGGACTAGCGGGAGTTTAGAGCAGTACTTC	CASSNRTSGSLEQYF
TRBJ2-7	TRBD1	TRBV6-5	16	NA	TGTGCCAGCAGTTACTCTGGGGACAGGGATCCCTACGAGCAGTACTTC	CASSYSGDRDPYEQYF
TRBJ2-3	NA	TRBV6-5	15	NA	TGTGCCAGCTCGAATATAGGGGGGGGAACAGATACGCAGTATTTT	CASSNIGGGTDTQYF
TRBJ1-1	NA	TRBV30	17	NA	TGTGCCTGGAACCAATATCCCTTTATTGAGATGAACACTGAAGCTTTCTTT	CAWNQYPFIEMNTEAFF
TRBJ2-7	TRBD2	TRBV13	15	NA	TGTGCCAGCAGCTCAAGCGGGAGGGCCGTTCACGAGCAGTACTTC	CASSSSGRAVHEQYF
TRBJ2-5	TRBD1	TRBV19	14	NA	TGTGCCAGTACCTCGACAGGGATGGCAGAGACCCAGTACTTC	CASTSTGMAETQYF
TRBJ1-1	TRBD1	TRBV2	13	NA	TGTGCCAGCAACGATGGGACAGGGGGCAAAGCTTTCTTT	CASNDGTGGKAFF
TRBJ2-7	NA	TRBV11-3	13	NA	TGTGCCAGCAGCTTAGCAGGACAGTACGAGCAGTACTTC	CASSLAGQYEQYF
TRBJ2-7	TRBD2	TRBV11-1	16	NA	TGTGCCAGCAGCCGGGGCGGCGCGGGGGACTCCTACGAGCAGTACTTC	CASSRGGAGDSYEQYF
TRBJ2-7	TRBD1	TRBV28	15	NA	TGTGCCAGCAGCATTTCAACCGGGACAGGGGGCGAGCAGTACTTC	CASSISTGTGGEQYF
TRBJ2-5	TRBD2	TRBV2	14	NA	TGTGCCAGCGTAACGGGGGGGCTCAGTGTGACCCAGTACTTC	CASVTGGLSVTQYF
TRBJ1-2	TRBD1	TRBV18	17	NA	TGTGCCAGCTCACCCTGGGATCTGGGACAGGGAATCTATGGCTACACCTTC	CASSPWDLGQGIYGYTF
TRBJ1-6	NA	TRBV11-2	15	NA	TGTGCCAGCAGCTTCAGGGGTCTCGGTAGTTCACCCCTCCACTTT	CASSFRGLGSSPLHF
TRBJ2-1	TRBD1	TRBV5-1	14	once	TGCGCCAGCGGCCTCCAGGGGGCCTACAATGAGCAGTTCTTC	CASGLQGAYNEQFF
TRBJ2-1	TRBD1	TRBV15	16	NA	TGTGCCACCAGCAGAGGTACCGGGACAGGGGGCAATGAGCAGTTCTTC	CATSRGTGTGGNEQFF
TRBJ2-7	TRBD1	TRBV28	13	once	TGTGCCAGCAGTGTACAGGGGGCGGGAGAGCAGTACTTC	CASSVQGAGEQYF
TRBJ1-1	NA	TRBV19	14	NA	TGTGCCAGTACCGATCGGGGGGAGAACACTGAAGCTTTCTTT	CASTDRGENTEAFF
TRBJ2-3	NA	TRBV20-1	11	NA	TGCAGTGCTAGAGGGAGAGATACGCAGTATTTT	CSARGRDTQYF
TRBJ2-7	TRBD2	TRBV4-1	15	NA	TGCGCCAGCAGCCAAGAGACTAGCCCGATCGTCGAGCAGTACTTC	CASSQETSPIVEQYF
TRBJ1-1	NA	TRBV5-1	17	NA	TGCGCCAGCAGCTTGGCCTTGAAGGACAGAATGAACACTGAAGCTTTCTTT	CASSLALKDRMNTEAFF
TRBJ1-2	NA	TRBV6-5	14	NA	TGTGCCAGCAGTTATCGGGGAACTAACTATGGCTACACCTTC	CASSYRGTNYGYTF
TRBJ2-3	TRBD2	TRBV28	15	NA	TGTGCCAGCAGTTCCTTAGCGGGAGGGTCGGATACGCAGTATTTT	CASSSLAGGSDTQYF
TRBJ2-7	TRBD2	TRBV6-6	16	once	TGTGCCAGCAACCCTACCGGTTTAGCGGGGACCTACGAGCAGTACTTC	CASNPTGLAGTYEQYF
TRBJ2-1	TRBD1	TRBV11-2	15	NA	TGTGCCAGCAGCTCCGTCAGGGGGAAGAGCAATGAGCAGTTCTTC	CASSSVRGKSNEQFF
TRBJ2-5	TRBD1	TRBV2	16	NA	TGTGCCAGCAGTGGCCCTCTCCTCACAGGGGAGAAGACCCAGTACTTC	CASSGPLLTGEKTQYF
TRBJ1-2	NA	TRBV20-1	11	few	TGCAGTGCTAGAGGCAGATATGGCTACACCTTC	CSARGRYGYTF
TRBJ1-5	NA	TRBV5-1	16	once	TGCGCCAGCAGCGCACAGGGTCTTGGGGACAATCAGCCCCAGCATTTT	CASSAQGLGDNQPQHF
TRBJ2-1	NA	TRBV5-1	16	NA	TGCGCCAGCAGTCAACAGGGAGGGGGCTCCTACAATGAGCAGTTCTTC	CASSQQGGGSYNEQFF
TRBJ1-2	NA	TRBV11-3	13	NA	TGTGCCAGCAGCCCCGGTTCTGACTATGGCTACACCTTC	CASSPGSDYGYTF
TRBJ1-2	NA	TRBV14	13	NA	TGTGCCAGCAGCCCGACAGTCAGCGGGGGCTACACCTTC	CASSPTVSGGYTF
TRBJ2-3	NA	TRBV11-3	15	NA	TGTGCCAGCAGCTTAACCGGGTCGGGCACAGATACGCAGTATTTT	CASSLTGSGTDTQYF